This T cell receptor (beta chain) was retrieved from a study of blood T cell repertoires in COVID-19. Study in general: Researchers got acute and convalescent COVID-19 samples from the United States, Italy and Spain. Sources were T cells, B-cell-depleted T cells, or PBMCs; the material itself was cDNA or gDNA.

Study processing details: For nucleated cells, counts were estimated from reference gene primer amplification. Method: immunoSEQ multiplex PCR; TCRdb's copy keeps in-frame clones and lacks some. V, J and clone size are those of that table, while D and trimming were read from the DNA. The repertoire holds about 44,000 clones, with approximately 86% as singletons. CDR3 size: 13 residues. V shed 3 bases and J shed 2 bases, with 6 bases lying between them. The chain is built from TRBV12-3 or TRBV12-4 and TRBJ2-3; D unclear. The origin of this receptor is a woman aged 80 or over in a cohort sampled during active or convalescent COVID-19. Sequences were obtained from peripheral blood. CDR3 in DNA: TGTGCCAGCAGTTTCCACATCACAGATACGCAGTATTTT. Translation: CASSFHITDTQYF.